This passage covers 10 T cell receptor beta chains from one sample sequenced in a study of tumor and adjacent non-tumor tissue in lung cancer. The library came from three nested PCR rounds adapted from ARM-PCR protocols. TCRdb independently ran MiXCR on the multiplex PCR reads; one entry per CDR3 protein. The sample lists over 110,000 distinct CDR3 sequences, around 60% occurring once. No cell sorting was done before RNA was extracted from the tissue. Sequencing was performed on lung tumor tissue. The receptors derive from a man between 60 and 75 years old with small cell lung cancer.

There are a few counts of this clonotype. Given a much more abundant clone one base away, this may be a read error. The gene calls are TRBV13 and TRBJ2-5; TRBD2 matches 14 bases. CDR3 length equals 15 residues. V gave up 6 bases and J gave up 9 bases; unmatched junction bases: 9. The germline CDR1 and CDR2 sequences are PRHDT and FYEKMQ (reference sequence). The CDR3 sequence: CASSFGTSGSEAQYF. CDR3 sequence (DNA): TGTGCCAGCAGTTTCGGGACTAGCGGGAGCGAGGCCCAGTACTTC. The variable domain in full, completed from reference TRBV13 and TRBJ2-5, reads AAGVIQSPRHLIKEKRETATLKCYPIPRHDTVYWYQQGPGQDPQFLISFYEKMQSDKGSIPDRFSAQQFSDYHSELNMSSLELGDSALYFCASSFGTSGSEAQYFGPGTRLLVL.

As concerns this clonotype: Germline is not matched at one junction end, which may reflect a read error. V is TRBV11-3 and J is TRBJ2-1; D is undetermined. Germline loops: CDR1 SGHNT, CDR2 YENEEA. The CDR3 has 12 residues. DNA for the CDR3: TGCGCCATCAGCTTAGGTTGGAGTGAGCAGTTTTTC. It translates to CAISLGWSEQFF. Drawing the rest from reference TRBV11-3 and TRBJ2-1, the complete variable domain is EAGVVQSPRYKIIEKKQPVAFWCNPISGHNTLYWYLQNLGQGPELLIRYENEEAVDDSQLPKDRFSAERLKGVDSTLKIQPAELGDSAVYLCAISLGWSEQFFGPGTRLTVL.

This clonotype was counted between two and nine times. CDR3 bases: TGTGCCAGCAACCCTTCATCGGATTGGAGGTCACGGGAGACCCAGTACTTC. Translation gives CASNPSSDWRSRETQYF. The gene calls are TRBV7-8 and TRBJ2-5; D is possibly TRBD2 (5 bases). The germline V gene has CDR1 SGHVS and CDR2 FQNEAQ. The CDR3 spans 17 residues. Trimming cost V 7 bases and J 5 bases, with 26 bases left between them.

CDR3 bases: TGTGCCAGCAGGAGACTAGCGGCTGGGGTGGGGTACAATGAGCAGTTCTTC. Protein product: CASRRLAAGVGYNEQFF. This rearrangement joins TRBV6-5 to TRBJ2-1; 9 positions match TRBD2. The CDR3 has 17 amino acids. The germline gives CDR1 MNHEY, CDR2 SVGAGI. V lost 6 bases, J lost 4 bases, and 13 bases stayed unmatched.

In its sample, this clonotype was seen many times. The rearrangement uses TRBV20-1 and TRBJ1-5; D possibly corresponds to TRBD1 (5 bases). Trimming stripped 3 bases from V and 1 base from J, with 10 bases between. Germline assignment: CDR1 DFQATT and CDR2 SNEGSKA (reference sequence). The CDR3 has 14 residues. DNA for the CDR3: TGCAGTGCTAGTATTGGGGGAAGCAATCAGCCCCAGCATTTT. Translation: CSASIGGSNQPQHF.

This clonotype turned up a few times. The chain carries TRBV29-1 and TRBJ2-7; 8 bases are shared with TRBD1. Losses at the gene ends were 3 bases for V and 5 bases for J; bases not matched to a gene: 6. The germline V gene encodes CDR1 SQVTM and CDR2 ANQGSEA. The CDR3 length is 13 residues. The CDR3 region has the DNA TGCAGCGTTGATGGACAGGGTGGCGACGAGCAGTACTTC. It translates to CSVDGQGGDEQYF.

The rearrangement links TRBV30 to TRBJ2-6, with unresolved D. The CDR3 runs 13 residues. Germline V gives CDR1 GTSNPN, CDR2 SVGIG (reference sequence). With 5 bases removed from V and 5 bases from J, the gap between germline ends came to 10 bases. CDR3 bases: TGTGCCTGGGGCTTGGGGAGGGCCAACGTCCTGACTTTC. Its protein is CAWGLGRANVLTF.

J is TRBJ2-7 and V is TRBV5-1; tentative D call: TRBD1 (6 bases). Germline lookup yields CDR1 SGHRS and CDR2 YFSETQ. The V end was cut by 7 bases, the J end by 3 bases, with 14 bases between. This CDR3 contains 13 residues. The CDR3 nucleotides are TGCGCCAGCCGCAGAACAGGGCACTACGAGCAGTACTTC. This sequence encodes CASRRTGHYEQYF.

This clonotype was picked up many times. The chain combines TRBV11-2 with TRBJ1-1; D is undetermined. Germline V gene lookup returns CDR1 SGHAT and CDR2 FQNNGV. Trimming left V 0 bases short and J 3 bases short, with 11 bases between. This CDR3 spans 15 amino acids. The CDR3 reads CASSLDPSGDTEAFF. For the CDR3, the DNA is TGTGCCAGCAGCTTAGATCCTTCTGGGGACACTGAAGCTTTCTTT. Full variable domain (rest looked up from reference TRBV11-2 and TRBJ1-1): EAGVAQSPRYKIIEKRQSVAFWCNPISGHATLYWYQQILGQGPKLLIQFQNNGVVDDSQLPKDRFSAERLKGVDSTLKIQPAKLEDSAVYLCASSLDPSGDTEAFFGQGTRLTVV.

The chain uses TRBV12-3 or TRBV12-4 and TRBJ2-1, with D maybe TRBD1 (5 bases). The V gene lost 7 bases and the J gene lost 12 bases, with 22 bases spanning the gap. The CDR3 contains 14 residues. The CDR3 spells CASNPTIRQSAQFF. CDR3 nucleotides: TGTGCCAGCAACCCTACTATCCGACAGTCAGCGCAGTTCTTC.